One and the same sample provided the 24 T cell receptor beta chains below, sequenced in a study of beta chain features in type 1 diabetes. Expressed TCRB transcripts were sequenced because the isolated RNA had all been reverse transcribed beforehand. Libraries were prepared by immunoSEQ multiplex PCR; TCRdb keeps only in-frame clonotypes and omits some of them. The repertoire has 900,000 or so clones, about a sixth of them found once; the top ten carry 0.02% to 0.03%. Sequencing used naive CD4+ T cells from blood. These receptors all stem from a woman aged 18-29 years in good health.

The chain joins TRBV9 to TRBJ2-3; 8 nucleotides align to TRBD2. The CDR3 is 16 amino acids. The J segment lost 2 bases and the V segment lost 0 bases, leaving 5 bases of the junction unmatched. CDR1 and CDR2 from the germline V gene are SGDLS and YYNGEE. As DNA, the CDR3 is TGTGCCAGCAGCGTAGTTGCGGGAGGTTCCACAGATACGCAGTATTTT. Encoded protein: CASSVVAGGSTDTQYF.

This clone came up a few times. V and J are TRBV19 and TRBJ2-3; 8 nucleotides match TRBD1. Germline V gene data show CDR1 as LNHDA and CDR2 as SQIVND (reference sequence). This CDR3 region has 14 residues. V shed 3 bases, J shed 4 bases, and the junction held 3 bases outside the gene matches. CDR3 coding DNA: TGTGCCAGTAGTATCGGGACAGGTGCAGATACGCAGTATTTT. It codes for CASSIGTGADTQYF. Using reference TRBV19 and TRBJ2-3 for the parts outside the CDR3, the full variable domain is DGGITQSPKYLFRKEGQNVTLSCEQNLNHDAMYWYRQDPGQGLRLIYYSQIVNDFQKGDIAEGYSVSREKKESFPLTVTSAQKNPTAFYLCASSIGTGADTQYFGPGTRLTVL.

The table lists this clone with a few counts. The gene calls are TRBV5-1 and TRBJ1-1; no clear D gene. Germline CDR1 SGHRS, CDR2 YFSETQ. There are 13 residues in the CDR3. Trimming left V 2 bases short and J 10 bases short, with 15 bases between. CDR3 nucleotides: TGCGCCAGCAGCTTCACGGCGGACGCGCGAGCTTTCTTT. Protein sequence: CASSFTADARAFF.

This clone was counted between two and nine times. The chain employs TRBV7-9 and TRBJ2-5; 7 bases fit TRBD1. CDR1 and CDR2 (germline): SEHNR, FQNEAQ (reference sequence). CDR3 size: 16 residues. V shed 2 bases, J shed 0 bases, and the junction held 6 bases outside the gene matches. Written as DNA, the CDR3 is TGTGCCAGCAGCTTAACGGGACAGCAGTACCAAGAGACCCAGTACTTC. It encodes CASSLTGQQYQETQYF.

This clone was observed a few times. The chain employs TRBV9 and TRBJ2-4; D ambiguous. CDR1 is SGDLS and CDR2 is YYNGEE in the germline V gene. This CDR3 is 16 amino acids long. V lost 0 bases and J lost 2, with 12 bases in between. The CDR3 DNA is TGTGCCAGCAGCGTAGGGTCGTCAGTCACCAAAAACATTCAGTACTTC. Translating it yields CASSVGSSVTKNIQYF.

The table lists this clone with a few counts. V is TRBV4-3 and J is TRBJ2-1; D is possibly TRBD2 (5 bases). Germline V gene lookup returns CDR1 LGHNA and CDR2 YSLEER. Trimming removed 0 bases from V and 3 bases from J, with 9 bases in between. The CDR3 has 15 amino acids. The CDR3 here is CASSQEAGIYNEQFF. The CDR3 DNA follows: TGCGCCAGCAGCCAAGAAGCCGGGATCTACAATGAGCAGTTCTTC.

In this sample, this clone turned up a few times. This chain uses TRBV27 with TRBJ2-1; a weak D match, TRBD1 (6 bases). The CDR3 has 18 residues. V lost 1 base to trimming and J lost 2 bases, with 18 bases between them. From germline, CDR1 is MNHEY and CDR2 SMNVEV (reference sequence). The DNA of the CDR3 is TGTGCCAGCAGTTTATTCCCCGTATACAGGGTAACCTACAATGAGCAGTTCTTC. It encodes CASSLFPVYRVTYNEQFF.

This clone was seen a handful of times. CDR3 nucleotide sequence: TGTGCCAGCAGCTCAAACAGGGGGAGCTATGGCTACACCTTC. This translates into CASSSNRGSYGYTF. This rearrangement joins TRBV7-2 to TRBJ1-2; 8 nucleotides line up with TRBD1. V shed 4 bases and J 4 bases; nucleotides not matched to a gene: 5. The CDR3 length is 14 residues. CDR1 SGHTA and CDR2 FQGNSA come from the germline V gene.

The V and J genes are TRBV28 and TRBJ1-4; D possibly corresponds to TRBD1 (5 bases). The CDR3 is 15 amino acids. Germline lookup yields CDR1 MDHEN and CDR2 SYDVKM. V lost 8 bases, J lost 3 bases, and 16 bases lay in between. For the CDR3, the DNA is TGTGCCAGCGCCAGGGTCGGATCGGCTAATGAAAAACTGTTTTTT. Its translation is CASARVGSANEKLFF.

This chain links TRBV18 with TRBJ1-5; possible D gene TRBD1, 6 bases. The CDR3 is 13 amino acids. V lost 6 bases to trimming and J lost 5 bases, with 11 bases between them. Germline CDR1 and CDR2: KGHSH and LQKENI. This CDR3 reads CASSLDRYQPQHF. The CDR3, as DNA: TGTGCCAGCTCCCTAGACAGGTATCAGCCCCAGCATTTT.

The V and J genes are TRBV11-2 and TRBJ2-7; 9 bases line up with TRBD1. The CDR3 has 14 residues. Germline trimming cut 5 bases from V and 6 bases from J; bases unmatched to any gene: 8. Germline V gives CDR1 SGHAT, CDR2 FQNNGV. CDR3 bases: TGTGCCAGCAGCCCTAACAGGGGGCCTCTCGAGCAGTACTTC. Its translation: CASSPNRGPLEQYF.

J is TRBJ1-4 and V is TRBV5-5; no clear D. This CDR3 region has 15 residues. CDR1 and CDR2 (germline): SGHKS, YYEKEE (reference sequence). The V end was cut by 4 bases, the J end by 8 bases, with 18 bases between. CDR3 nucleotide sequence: TGTGCCAGCAGCCCCCCGGAAGGGCTTCAAGAAAAACTGTTTTTT. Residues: CASSPPEGLQEKLFF.

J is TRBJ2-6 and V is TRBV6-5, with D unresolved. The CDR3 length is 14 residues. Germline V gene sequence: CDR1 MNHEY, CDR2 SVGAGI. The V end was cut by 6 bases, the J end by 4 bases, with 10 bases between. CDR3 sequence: CASSSPTGANVLTF. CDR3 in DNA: TGTGCCAGCAGCTCCCCGACCGGGGCCAACGTCCTGACTTTC.

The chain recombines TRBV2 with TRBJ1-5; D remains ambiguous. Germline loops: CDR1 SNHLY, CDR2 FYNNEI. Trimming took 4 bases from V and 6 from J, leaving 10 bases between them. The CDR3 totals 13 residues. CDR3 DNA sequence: TGTGCCAGCAGTGTCAGATTAGCTCAGCCCCAGCATTTT. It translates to CASSVRLAQPQHF.

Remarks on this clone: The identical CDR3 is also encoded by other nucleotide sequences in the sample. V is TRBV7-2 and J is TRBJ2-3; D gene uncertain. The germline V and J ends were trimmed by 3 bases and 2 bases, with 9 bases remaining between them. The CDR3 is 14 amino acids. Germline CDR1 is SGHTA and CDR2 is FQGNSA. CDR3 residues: CASSFLGNTDTQYF. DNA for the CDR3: TGTGCCAGCAGCTTCTTAGGAAACACAGATACGCAGTATTTT.

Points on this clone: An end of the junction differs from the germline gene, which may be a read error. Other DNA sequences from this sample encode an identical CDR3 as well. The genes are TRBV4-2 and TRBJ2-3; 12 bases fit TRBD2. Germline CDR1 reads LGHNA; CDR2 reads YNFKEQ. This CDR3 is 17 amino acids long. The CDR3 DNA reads TGTGCCAGCGGGCCGCTGGGACTAGCGGGTGTACCAGATACTCAGTATTTT. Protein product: CASGPLGLAGVPDTQYF.

CDR3 bases: TGTGCCAGCAGCTCCTGGAATCAAGAGACCCAGTACTTC. This sequence encodes CASSSWNQETQYF. The chain joins TRBV13 to TRBJ2-5; D is undetermined. Germline-derived CDR1 and CDR2 are PRHDT and FYEKMQ (reference sequence). The CDR3 is made up of 13 amino acids. Trimming pared 4 bases from V and 2 bases from J, leaving 8 bases between.

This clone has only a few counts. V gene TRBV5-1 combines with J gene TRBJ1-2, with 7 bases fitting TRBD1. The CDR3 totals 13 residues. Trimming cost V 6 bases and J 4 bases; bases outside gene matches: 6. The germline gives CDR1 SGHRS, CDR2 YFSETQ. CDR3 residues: CASTQGQLYGYTF. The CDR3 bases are TGCGCCAGCACCCAGGGACAGCTCTATGGCTACACCTTC. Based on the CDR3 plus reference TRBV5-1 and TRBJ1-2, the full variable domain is KAGVTQTPRYLIKTRGQQVTLSCSPISGHRSVSWYQQTPGQGLQFLFEYFSETQRNKGNFPGRFSGRQFSNSRSEMNVSTLELGDSALYLCASTQGQLYGYTFGSGTRLTVV.

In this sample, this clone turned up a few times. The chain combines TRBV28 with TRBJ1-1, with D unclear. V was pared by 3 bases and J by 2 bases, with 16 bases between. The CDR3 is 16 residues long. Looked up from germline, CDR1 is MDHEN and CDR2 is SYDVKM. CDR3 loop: CASSLGRSPANTEAFF. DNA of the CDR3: TGTGCCAGCAGTTTGGGGAGGTCTCCAGCCAACACTGAAGCTTTCTTT.

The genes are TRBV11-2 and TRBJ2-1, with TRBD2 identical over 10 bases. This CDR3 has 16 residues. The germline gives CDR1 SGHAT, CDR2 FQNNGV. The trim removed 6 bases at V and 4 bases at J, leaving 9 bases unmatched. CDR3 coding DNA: TGTGCCAGCAGGCTCCTAGCGGGAGATCGGTACAATGAGCAGTTCTTC. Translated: CASRLLAGDRYNEQFF.

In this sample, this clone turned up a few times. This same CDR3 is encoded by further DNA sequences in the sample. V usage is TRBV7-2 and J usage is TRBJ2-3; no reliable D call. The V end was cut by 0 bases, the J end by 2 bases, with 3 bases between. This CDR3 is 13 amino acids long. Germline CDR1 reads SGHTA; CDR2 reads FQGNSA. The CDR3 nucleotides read TGTGCCAGCAGCTTAGCCTACACAGATACGCAGTATTTT. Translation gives CASSLAYTDTQYF.

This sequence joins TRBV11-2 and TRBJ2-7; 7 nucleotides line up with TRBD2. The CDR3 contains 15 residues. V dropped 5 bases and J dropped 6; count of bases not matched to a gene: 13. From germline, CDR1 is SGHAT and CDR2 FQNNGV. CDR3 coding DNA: TGTGCCAGCAGCGGCGAACTAGCGACTCCTGGCGAGCAGTACTTC. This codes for CASSGELATPGEQYF.

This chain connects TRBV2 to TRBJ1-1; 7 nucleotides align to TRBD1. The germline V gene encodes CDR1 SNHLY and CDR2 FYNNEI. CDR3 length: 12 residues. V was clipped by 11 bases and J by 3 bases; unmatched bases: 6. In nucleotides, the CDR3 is TGTGCCCTCGGGACAGAGTACACTGAAGCTTTCTTT. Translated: CALGTEYTEAFF. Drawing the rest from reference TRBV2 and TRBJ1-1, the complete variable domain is EPEVTQTPSHQVTQMGQEVILRCVPISNHLYFYWYRQILGQKVEFLVSFYNNEISEKSEIFDDQFSVERPDGSNFTLKIRSTKLEDSAMYFCALGTEYTEAFFGQGTRLTVV.

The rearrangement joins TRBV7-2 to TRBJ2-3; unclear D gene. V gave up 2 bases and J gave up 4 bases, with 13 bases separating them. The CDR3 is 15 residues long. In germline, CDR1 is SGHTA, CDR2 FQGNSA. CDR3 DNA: TGTGCCAGCAGCTTAAATTCTATTAGTCCAGATACGCAGTATTTT. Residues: CASSLNSISPDTQYF.